Sequencing of this T cell receptor (beta chain) was carried out in a study of T cell changes during pregnancy in multiple sclerosis. The germline V gene encodes CDR1 SGHVS and CDR2 FNYEAQ. V shed 5 bases and J 8 bases; nucleotides not matched to a gene: 9. This CDR3 region has 14 residues. Assay used: immunoSEQ multiplex PCR; TCRdb lists only in-frame clones, some missing. The sample lists 65,000 to 85,000 clones; around 94% were seen once. The source is a female donor with multiple sclerosis, enrolled in a pregnancy study. Source: CD4+ T cells from peripheral blood mononuclear cells, taken after pregnancy. The V and J genes are TRBV7-6 and TRBJ1-2, with 9 bases that match TRBD1. The CDR3 loop reads CASSPTGTGSGYTF. CDR3 in DNA: TGTGCCAGCAGCCCCACCGGGACAGGGAGCGGCTACACCTTC.